This T cell receptor beta chain was retrieved from a study of a mutant IDH1 vaccine in newly diagnosed glioma. Study-level information: Of the patients given treatment, around 60% were male and about 38% were female, and a mean age of approximately 40 years was recorded.

Using immunoSEQ multiplex PCR, the repertoire was profiled, and TCRdb retains in-frame clones only, with some absent. The sample shows over 35,000 clones, 75% to 85% of them seen only once. Described time point: week 23, last vaccination. All doses held 300 ug of mutant IDH1 20-mer peptide, with topical imiquimod. Points on this clone: What it recognizes is unknown.

Trimming removed 8 bases from V and 3 bases from J, with 17 bases in between. The germline V gene encodes CDR1 MNHNS and CDR2 SASEGT. There are 14 residues in the CDR3. This receptor was obtained from a man in his forties with glioma. This chain uses TRBV6-1 with TRBJ2-7, with D perhaps TRBD2 (5 bases). The sample consisted of PBMCs, taken from a glioma patient whose treatment included an IDH1 peptide vaccine. The CDR3 DNA reads TGTGCCAGCGAGCGTGGACGGGGAGACTACGAGCAGTACTTC. It is translated as CASERGRGDYEQYF.